The subject of this entry is one TCR beta chain. The CDR3 covers 17 residues. The data are from a study of blood T cell repertoires in COVID-19. Study in general: Material from acute and convalescent COVID-19 was sourced from the United States, Italy and Spain. From T cells, B-cell-depleted T cells, or PBMCs came the material, which was cDNA or gDNA.

As handled by the study authors: The assay estimated nucleated cells by amplifying reference gene primers. Method: immunoSEQ multiplex PCR; TCRdb's copy keeps in-frame clones and lacks some. That table furnishes V, J and clone size, whereas the DNA furnished D and trimming. The sample records roughly 500,000 clones, roughly 85% being singletons. Specimen: peripheral blood. This receptor was identified in a human donor in a cohort sampled during active COVID-19. The chain has TRBV21-1 and TRBJ1-2. TRBV21-1 is deemed a pseudogene. The CDR3 DNA is TGTGCCAGCAGCAATGACCGTCCCGGGACTTGGAACTATGGCTACACCTTC. Its protein product is CASSNDRPGTWNYGYTF.